Shown below are 21 T cell receptor beta chains from a single sample sequenced in a study of blood T cell repertoires in COVID-19. TCRdb's copy holds only in-frame clones and misses some; the assay was immunoSEQ multiplex PCR. The sample consists of approximately 300,000 clones, more than 75% of them appearing once. Sequencing input: peripheral blood. The receptors were sampled from a woman in her forties or fifties with acute or convalescent COVID-19.

This chain uses TRBV7-2 with TRBJ2-7; the match to TRBD1 covers 8 bases. After removal of 5 bases from V and 3 bases from J, the junction contained 6 bases not matched to a gene. This CDR3 has 14 amino acids. Germline V gene lookup returns CDR1 SGHTA and CDR2 FQGNSA. The CDR3 protein is CASSQPTGGYEQYF. The DNA of the CDR3 is TGTGCCAGCAGCCAACCAACAGGGGGCTACGAGCAGTACTTC.

This clone occurred a few times. This chain connects TRBV11-1 to TRBJ1-1, with TRBD1 identical over 7 bases. This CDR3 is 16 amino acids long. Trimming at V came to 5 bases and at J to 4 bases, leaving 13 bases not matched to a gene. Germline V gene sequence: CDR1 SGHAT, CDR2 FQDESV (reference sequence). DNA for the CDR3: TGTGCCAGCAGCCTAAACCCCACAGGGGACTTCACTGAAGCTTTCTTT. Protein: CASSLNPTGDFTEAFF.

This clone showed up just a few times. The rearrangement links TRBV25-1 to TRBJ1-2; 7 nucleotides match TRBD1. Germline CDR1 is MGHDK and CDR2 is SYGVNS. The CDR3 covers 14 residues. V dropped 4 bases and J dropped 6; count of bases not matched to a gene: 8. CDR3 protein: CASSAWTGKDGYTF. In DNA, the CDR3 is TGTGCCAGCAGTGCCTGGACAGGAAAGGATGGCTACACCTTC.

The J gene is TRBJ2-7, the V gene TRBV5-1; possibly TRBD1 for D (6 bases). CDR3 size: 14 residues. Germline CDR1 and CDR2: SGHRS and YFSETQ. V was shortened by 3 bases and J by 6 bases, with 16 bases between the two germline ends. The CDR3 loop is CASSSQGSFGEQYF. The CDR3 DNA reads TGCGCCAGCAGCTCACAGGGCAGTTTCGGCGAGCAGTACTTC.

The CDR3 bases are TGTGCCAGCAGCTTCGCCGGGACAGGGACTAATCAGCCCCAGCATTTT. Its translation is CASSFAGTGTNQPQHF. The chain couples TRBV5-5 to TRBJ1-5, with 9 bases fitting TRBD1. The germline V gene encodes CDR1 SGHKS and CDR2 YYEKEE (reference sequence). The CDR3 loop spans 16 amino acids. Trimming cost V 2 bases and J 4 bases; bases outside gene matches: 7.

This chain uses TRBV18 with TRBJ2-1; D is possibly TRBD2 (5 bases). Trimming took off 3 bases at V and 8 bases at J, with 20 bases between the two ends. Per germline, CDR1 KGHSH and CDR2 LQKENI. This CDR3 contains 16 residues. CDR3 sequence (DNA): TGTGCCAGCTCACCCGAGCGGAGCTGGAGAGATGATGAGCAGTTCTTC. Its protein is CASSPERSWRDDEQFF.

The rearrangement joins TRBV28 to TRBJ2-7; TRBD2 agrees at 10 bases. With 2 bases clipped from V and 4 bases from J, the junction kept 5 bases outside the gene matches. The CDR3 sequence is 15 residues long. Germline CDR1 MDHEN, CDR2 SYDVKM. As DNA, the CDR3 is TGTGCCAGCAGTTTACCCCTAGCGGGAGTATACGAGCAGTACTTC. Its protein is CASSLPLAGVYEQYF.

On this clone: Other DNA sequences of this sample code for an identical CDR3. This chain connects TRBV7-2 to TRBJ1-5, with D uncertain. Germline CDR1 SGHTA, CDR2 FQGNSA. The CDR3 extends over 13 amino acids. Trimming cost V 2 bases and J 4 bases, with 6 bases left between them. CDR3 sequence (DNA): TGTGCCAGCAGCTTATCGGGGAATCAGCCCCAGCATTTT. It is translated as CASSLSGNQPQHF.

With respect to this clone: Other DNA sequences in the sample encode the same CDR3. The chain employs TRBV11-3 and TRBJ2-1; TRBD2 agrees at 8 bases. The V segment lost 1 base and the J segment 5 bases; nucleotides outside the gene matches: 4. Germline V gene data show CDR1 as SGHNT and CDR2 as YENEEA. The CDR3 contains 15 residues. The CDR3 DNA sequence: TGTGCCAGCAGCTTAGGGCTAGCGGGCGACAATGAGCAGTTCTTC. Its protein is CASSLGLAGDNEQFF.

This clone was picked up one time. The CDR3 reads CATSETGGRTSEQFF. For the CDR3, the DNA is TGTGCCACCAGTGAGACAGGGGGAAGAACTAGTGAGCAGTTCTTC. V gene TRBV24-1 combines with J gene TRBJ2-1; 9 bases match TRBD1. CDR1 is KGHDR, CDR2 SFDVKD, per germline. The J segment lost 9 bases and the V segment lost 4 bases, leaving 9 bases of the junction unmatched. The length of the CDR3 is 15 residues.

The rearrangement links TRBV7-3 to TRBJ1-1; no reliable D call. The CDR3 is made up of 16 amino acids. Trimming removed 1 base at V and 0 bases at J, with 12 bases between. Germline V gene lookup returns CDR1 SGHTA and CDR2 FQGTGA. The CDR3: CASSLRARAMNTEAFF. The CDR3 DNA reads as TGTGCCAGCAGCTTAAGGGCGAGGGCTATGAACACTGAAGCTTTCTTT.

The genes are TRBV27 and TRBJ1-2; 8 positions agree with TRBD1. The V segment lost 6 bases and the J segment 8 bases; nucleotides outside the gene matches: 8. The CDR3 totals 13 residues. Germline lookup yields CDR1 MNHEY and CDR2 SMNVEV (reference sequence). The CDR3 loop is CASRSTGVGGYTF. The CDR3 coding sequence is TGTGCCAGCAGGTCGACAGGGGTGGGGGGCTACACCTTC.

The chain combines TRBV11-2 with TRBJ2-1; 10 bases map to TRBD1. There are 16 residues in the CDR3. Trimming took 5 bases from V and 0 from J; bases not matched to a gene: 4. Germline-derived CDR1 and CDR2 are SGHAT and FQNNGV. CDR3 nucleotides: TGTGCCAGCAGCCCCCGGGACAGGGGCTCCTACAATGAGCAGTTCTTC. Translation gives CASSPRDRGSYNEQFF. The entire variable domain, with the rest obtained from reference TRBV11-2 and TRBJ2-1, is as follows: EAGVAQSPRYKIIEKRQSVAFWCNPISGHATLYWYQQILGQGPKLLIQFQNNGVVDDSQLPKDRFSAERLKGVDSTLKIQPAKLEDSAVYLCASSPRDRGSYNEQFFGPGTRLTVL.

The chain employs TRBV6-6 and TRBJ1-5, with 9 bases matching TRBD1. V was clipped by 7 bases and J by 4 bases; unmatched bases: 8. Per germline, CDR1 MNHNY and CDR2 SVGAGI (reference sequence). The CDR3 is made up of 15 amino acids. CDR3 bases: TGTGCCAGCACCCCTGAGGGACAGGGTAATCAGCCCCAGCATTTT. Its protein is CASTPEGQGNQPQHF.

This chain connects TRBV27 to TRBJ2-3; D remains unclear. The length of the CDR3 is 13 residues. Germline V gene data show CDR1 as MNHEY and CDR2 as SMNVEV (reference sequence). Trimming removed 2 bases from V and 3 bases from J, with 6 bases in between. CDR3 protein: CASSLEVTDTQYF. The CDR3, as DNA: TGTGCCAGCAGTTTAGAGGTGACAGATACGCAGTATTTT.

This clone was detected a few times. V usage is TRBV7-8 and J usage is TRBJ1-1; D is ambiguous. CDR1 is SGHVS and CDR2 is FQNEAQ in the germline V gene. Trimming removed 1 base from V and 5 bases from J, with 14 bases in between. The CDR3 length is 15 residues. The CDR3 coding sequence is TGTGCCAGCAGCTTAGGTTTCGGGGTTTGGACTGAAGCTTTCTTT. Translation: CASSLGFGVWTEAFF.

V is TRBV7-2 and J is TRBJ2-3; 10 bases line up with TRBD2. This CDR3 has 17 amino acids. Germline CDR1 is SGHTA and CDR2 is FQGNSA. With V trimmed by 1 base and J by 6 bases, 10 bases remained unmatched. DNA of the CDR3: TGTGCCAGCAGCTTAGAGGGACTAGCGAGGTTTTGGGATACGCAGTATTTT. Protein sequence: CASSLEGLARFWDTQYF.

The V and J genes are TRBV19 and TRBJ1-2; D not resolved. Germline CDR1 LNHDA, CDR2 SQIVND (reference sequence). Trimming pared 6 bases from V and 4 bases from J, leaving 9 bases between. CDR3 length: 12 residues. The CDR3 here is CASRPGSYGYTF. CDR3 nucleotide sequence: TGTGCCAGTAGACCCGGGAGCTATGGCTACACCTTC.

The V and J genes are TRBV12-3 or TRBV12-4 and TRBJ2-7, with 7 nucleotides matching TRBD1. The CDR3 extends over 13 amino acids. V shed 10 bases and J 3 bases; nucleotides not matched to a gene: 9. CDR3 coding DNA: TGTGCCACGGCTTCGACAGGGCTCTACGAGCAGTACTTC. The encoded protein is CATASTGLYEQYF.

The chain recombines TRBV19 with TRBJ2-7; D is ambiguous. Trimming took off 4 bases at V and 3 bases at J, with 13 bases between the two ends. This CDR3 comprises 14 residues. CDR1 and CDR2 (germline): LNHDA, SQIVND (reference sequence). The CDR3 loop is CASSTSPASYEQYF. In nucleotides, the CDR3 is TGTGCCAGTAGTACGTCTCCCGCCAGCTACGAGCAGTACTTC.

The rearrangement joins TRBV5-1 to TRBJ2-7, with 7 bases fitting TRBD2. Germline V gene lookup returns CDR1 SGHRS and CDR2 YFSETQ. V dropped 4 bases and J dropped 5; count of bases not matched to a gene: 12. CDR3 length equals 15 residues. The CDR3 region is CASSVARRETNEQYF. Here the CDR3 DNA reads TGCGCCAGCAGCGTTGCGAGGCGGGAGACCAACGAGCAGTACTTC.